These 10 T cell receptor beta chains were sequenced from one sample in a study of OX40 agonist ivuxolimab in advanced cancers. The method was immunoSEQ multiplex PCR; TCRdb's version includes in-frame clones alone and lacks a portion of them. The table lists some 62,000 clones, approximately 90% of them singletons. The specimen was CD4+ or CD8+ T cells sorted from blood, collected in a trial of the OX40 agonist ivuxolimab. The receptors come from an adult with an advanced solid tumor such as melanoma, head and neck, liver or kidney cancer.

CDR3 in amino acids: CASSMKQGVYEQYF. CDR3 bases: TGTGCCAGCAGTATGAAACAGGGGGTCTACGAGCAGTACTTC. The chain recombines TRBV27 with TRBJ2-7; 8 bases are a match to TRBD1. This CDR3 region has 14 residues. Per the germline V gene, CDR1 is MNHEY and CDR2 is SMNVEV (reference sequence). The trim removed 5 bases at V and 3 bases at J, leaving 6 bases unmatched.

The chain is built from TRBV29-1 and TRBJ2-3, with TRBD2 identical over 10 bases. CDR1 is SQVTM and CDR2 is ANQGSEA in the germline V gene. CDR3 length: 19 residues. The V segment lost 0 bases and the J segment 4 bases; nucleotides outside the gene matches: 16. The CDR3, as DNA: TGCAGCGTTGAAGATTTGGGTCTAGCGGGAGTATTAGAGGCAGATACGCAGTATTTT. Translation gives CSVEDLGLAGVLEADTQYF.

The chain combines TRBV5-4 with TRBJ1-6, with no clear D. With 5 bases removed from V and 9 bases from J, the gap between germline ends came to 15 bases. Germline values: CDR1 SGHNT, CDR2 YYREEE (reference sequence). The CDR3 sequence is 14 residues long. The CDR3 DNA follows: TGTGCCAGCAGGTTGCTAGGTTCTGGTTCACCCCTCCACTTT. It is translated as CASRLLGSGSPLHF.

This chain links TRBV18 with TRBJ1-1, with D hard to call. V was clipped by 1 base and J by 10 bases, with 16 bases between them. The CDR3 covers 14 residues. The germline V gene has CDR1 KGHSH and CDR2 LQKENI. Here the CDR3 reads CASSPQRGRRTAFF. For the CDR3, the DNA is TGTGCCAGCTCACCACAACGGGGTCGGCGTACAGCTTTCTTT.

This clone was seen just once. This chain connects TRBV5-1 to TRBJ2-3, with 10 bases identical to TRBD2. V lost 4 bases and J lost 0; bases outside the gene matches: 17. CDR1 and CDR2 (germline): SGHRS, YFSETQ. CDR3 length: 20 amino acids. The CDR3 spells CASSTTSGEWDLASTDTQYF. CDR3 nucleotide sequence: TGCGCCAGCAGCACCACTAGCGGGGAGTGGGATTTAGCTAGCACAGATACGCAGTATTTT.

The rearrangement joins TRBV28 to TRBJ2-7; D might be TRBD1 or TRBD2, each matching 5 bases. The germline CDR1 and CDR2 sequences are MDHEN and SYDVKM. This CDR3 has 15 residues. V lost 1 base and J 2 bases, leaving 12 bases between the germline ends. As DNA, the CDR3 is TGTGCCAGCAGTTTATTGGGGGAAATCGCCTACGAGCAGTACTTC. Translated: CASSLLGEIAYEQYF.

The CDR3 DNA follows: TGTGCCAGCAGTGAAGCGCTTATGCAGTACTTC. This codes for CASSEALMQYF. The chain couples TRBV6-1 to TRBJ2-7; D unresolved. This CDR3 spans 11 amino acids. Germline assignment: CDR1 MNHNS and CDR2 SASEGT. V lost 0 bases, J lost 9 bases, and 6 bases lay in between.

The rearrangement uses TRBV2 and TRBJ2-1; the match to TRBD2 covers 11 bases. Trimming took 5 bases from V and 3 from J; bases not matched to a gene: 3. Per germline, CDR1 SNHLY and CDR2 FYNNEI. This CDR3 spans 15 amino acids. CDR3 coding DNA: TGTGCCAGCAGTACCACTAGCGGGAGCTACAATGAGCAGTTCTTC. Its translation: CASSTTSGSYNEQFF. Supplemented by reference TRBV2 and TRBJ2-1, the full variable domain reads EPEVTQTPSHQVTQMGQEVILRCVPISNHLYFYWYRQILGQKVEFLVSFYNNEISEKSEIFDDQFSVERPDGSNFTLKIRSTKLEDSAMYFCASSTTSGSYNEQFFGPGTRLTVL.

CDR3 sequence reads: CASSRGPPGSGNTIYF. CDR3 nucleotides: TGTGCCAGCAGCCGGGGACCTCCCGGGTCTGGAAACACCATATATTTT. The chain recombines TRBV7-9 with TRBJ1-3; D possibly corresponds to TRBD1 (5 bases). The CDR3 has 16 residues. V was shortened by 5 bases and J by 1 base, with 15 bases between the two germline ends. CDR1 SEHNR and CDR2 FQNEAQ come from the germline V gene (reference sequence).

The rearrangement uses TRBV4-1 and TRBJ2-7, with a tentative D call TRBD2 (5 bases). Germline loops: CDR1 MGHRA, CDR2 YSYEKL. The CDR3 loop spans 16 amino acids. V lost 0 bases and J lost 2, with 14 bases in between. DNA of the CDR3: TGCGCCAGCAGCCAAGACGGCGGGTACAGTACCTACGAGCAGTACTTC. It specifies CASSQDGGYSTYEQYF.